This entry features one TCR beta chain sequence. TCRdb redid the calling of the PCR reads with MiXCR, one entry per CDR3 protein. The sample lists 15,000 to 20,000 distinct CDR3 sequences; 44% were seen once. Germline values: CDR1 SGHVS, CDR2 FNYEAQ. The CDR3 is made up of 16 amino acids. Trimming left V 0 bases short and J 2 bases short, with 13 bases between. The data are from a study of tumor-infiltrating lymphocytes in oesophageal squamous cell carcinoma. The gene calls are TRBV7-6 and TRBJ2-5, with unresolved D. The sequence derives from a female donor with esophageal squamous cell carcinoma. The sample taken for sequencing was blood. CDR3 coding DNA: TGTGCCAGCAGCTTAGCGCAGAACAGTCTACAAGAGACCCAGTACTTC. Its protein is CASSLAQNSLQETQYF.